This entry lists 5 T cell receptor beta chains sequenced from one sample in a study of OX40 agonist ivuxolimab in advanced cancers. The protocol was immunoSEQ multiplex PCR, while the TCRdb copy is restricted to in-frame clones and leaves out a portion. The sample includes approximately 58,000 clones, roughly 88% of them seen just once. The sample here was CD4+ or CD8+ T cells sorted from blood, taken in a trial of the OX40 agonist ivuxolimab. Every receptor here comes from an adult with an advanced solid tumor such as melanoma, head and neck, liver or kidney cancer.

This clone appeared a single time. The V call is TRBV27, the J call TRBJ2-4; no clear D gene. The CDR3 has 14 residues. The germline CDR1 and CDR2 sequences are MNHEY and SMNVEV (reference sequence). Trimming stripped 0 bases from V and 6 bases from J, with 9 bases between. Written as DNA, the CDR3 is TGTGCCAGCAGTTTATCGGGGTGGAGAAACATTCAGTACTTC. Translating it yields CASSLSGWRNIQYF.

The genes are TRBV6-1 and TRBJ2-7; tentative D call: TRBD1 (5 bases). CDR1 is MNHNS, CDR2 SASEGT, per germline. The CDR3 is 14 amino acids. The V end lost 6 bases, the J end lost 3 bases, and 15 bases lay between the germline ends. CDR3 loop: CASSIGATDYEQYF. CDR3 nucleotide sequence: TGTGCCAGCAGCATAGGGGCTACCGACTACGAGCAGTACTTC.

As for this clone: Distinct nucleotide sequences in the sample also encode this CDR3. V usage is TRBV5-1 and J usage is TRBJ2-5, with D hard to call. Trimming removed 4 bases at V and 1 base at J, with 8 bases between. The germline V gene encodes CDR1 SGHRS and CDR2 YFSETQ. This CDR3 contains 13 residues. Written as DNA, the CDR3 is TGCGCCAGCAGCCCGTCCACCCAAGAGACCCAGTACTTC. This encodes CASSPSTQETQYF.

V and J are TRBV18 and TRBJ2-7; possibly TRBD1 for D (6 bases). Trimming took off 5 bases at V and 4 bases at J, with 6 bases between the two ends. The CDR3 contains 11 residues. Germline V gene lookup returns CDR1 KGHSH and CDR2 LQKENI. CDR3 residues: CASSTGYEQYF. CDR3 DNA sequence: TGTGCCAGCTCAACAGGGTACGAGCAGTACTTC.

In DNA form, the CDR3 reads TGTGCCAGCAGAATCTCGAACACTGAAGCTTTCTTT. Translation gives CASRISNTEAFF. The rearrangement links TRBV28 to TRBJ1-1; D unclear. The CDR3 has 12 amino acids. Deletions cut 6 bases from V and 1 base from J, with 6 bases between. Germline V gene data show CDR1 as MDHEN and CDR2 as SYDVKM.